This is a list of T cell receptor beta chains from one sample in a study of blood T cell repertoires in COVID-19. Data came from immunoSEQ multiplex PCR; TCRdb stores just in-frame clones and leaves some out. This repertoire shows approximately 140,000 clones, 86% found once; its top ten account for approximately 2.3%. Sequencing used PBMCs or T cells enriched from blood (not recorded which). These receptors originate from a woman in her forties or fifties who had recovered from COVID-19. The CDR3 runs from the conserved cysteine through the conserved F or W. Each record gives: V gene, D gene, J gene, CDR3 length, CDR3 protein, CDR3 DNA. A D gene is named only where the DNA matches it firmly.

TRBV13,TRBD1,TRBJ1-2,14,CASSLDRTGGGYTF,TGTGCCAGCAGCTTAGACAGGACAGGGGGGGGCTACACCTTC
TRBV3-1/TRBV3-2,-,TRBJ1-2,15,CASSQRLSDRYGYTF,TGTGCCAGCAGCCAACGGTTGAGCGACCGCTATGGCTACACCTTC
TRBV6-5,-,TRBJ2-7,14,CASSLSGPAYEQYF,TGTGCCAGCAGCTTATCAGGGCCTGCCTACGAGCAGTACTTC
TRBV2,-,TRBJ2-7,15,CASTSDAFGPYEQYF,TGTGCCAGCACTTCAGATGCCTTTGGCCCCTACGAGCAGTACTTC
TRBV10-3,TRBD2,TRBJ2-5,19,CAISEKRGQATTATTPGYF,TGTGCCATCAGTGAGAAGCGGGGCCAGGCCACTACTGCTACAACCCCGGGGTACTTC
TRBV4-1,TRBD1,TRBJ1-5,13,CASSPTGSEPQHF,TGCGCCAGCAGCCCGACAGGGTCGGAGCCCCAGCATTTT
TRBV6-1,-,TRBJ1-2,11,CASSEAGGYTF,TGTGCCAGCAGTGAAGCGGGCGGCTACACCTTC
TRBV12-5,-,TRBJ1-6,15,CASREGGARNSPLHF,TGTGCTAGTAGGGAAGGGGGGGCGCGGAATTCACCCCTCCACTTT
TRBV6-5,TRBD1,TRBJ2-5,14,CASSLTGGVETQYF,TGTGCCAGCAGCCTTACAGGGGGCGTAGAGACCCAGTACTTC
TRBV7-9,-,TRBJ1-1,13,CASSATGSVEAFF,TGTGCCAGCAGCGCGACGGGGTCGGTGGAGGCTTTCTTT
TRBV3-1/TRBV3-2,TRBD2,TRBJ2-7,13,CASSQGGGSEQYF,TGTGCCAGCAGCCAAGGGGGAGGGTCCGAGCAGTACTTC
TRBV24-1,TRBD1,TRBJ1-6,15,CATSDLQGGNSPLHF,TGTGCCACCAGTGATTTGCAGGGGGGCAATTCACCCCTCCACTTT
TRBV21-1,-,TRBJ2-7,14,CASSPRTPGNEQYF,TGTGCCAGCAGCCCCAGGACCCCCGGGAACGAGCAGTACTTC
TRBV5-6,TRBD1,TRBJ2-7,15,CASSRTGAKVNEQYF,TGTGCCAGCAGCAGGACAGGGGCTAAAGTCAACGAGCAGTACTTC